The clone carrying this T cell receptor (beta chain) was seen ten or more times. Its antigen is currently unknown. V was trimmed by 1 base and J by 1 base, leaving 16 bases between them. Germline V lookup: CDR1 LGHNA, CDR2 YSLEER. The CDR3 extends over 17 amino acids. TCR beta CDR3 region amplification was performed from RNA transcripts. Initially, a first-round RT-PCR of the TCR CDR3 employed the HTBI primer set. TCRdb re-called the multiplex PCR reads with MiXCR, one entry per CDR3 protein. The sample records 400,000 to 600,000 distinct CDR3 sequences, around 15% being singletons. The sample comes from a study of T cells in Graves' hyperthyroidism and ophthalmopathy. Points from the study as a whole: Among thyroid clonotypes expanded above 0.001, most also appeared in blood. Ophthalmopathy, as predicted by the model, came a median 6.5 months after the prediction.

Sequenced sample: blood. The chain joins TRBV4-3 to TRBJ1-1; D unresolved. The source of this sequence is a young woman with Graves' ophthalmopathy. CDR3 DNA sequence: TGCGCCAGCAGCCAAGGGTATGGCGGGGTTAAGAACACTGAAGCTTTCTTT. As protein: CASSQGYGGVKNTEAFF.